This TCR beta chain was captured in a study of glioma-infiltrating T cells after dendritic cell vaccination. Study context: The vaccine used monocyte-derived dendritic cells pulsed overnight with autologous tumor lysate.

Time point given: after dendritic cell vaccination, including at tumor progression/relapse. The method was immunoSEQ multiplex PCR; TCRdb's version includes in-frame clones alone and lacks a portion of them. The table has approximately 50,000 clones, more than 70% seen once. This CDR3 comprises 14 residues. Germline CDR1 GTSNPN, CDR2 SVGIG (reference sequence). Losses at the gene ends were 5 bases for V and 5 bases for J; bases not matched to a gene: 8. J is TRBJ1-1 and V is TRBV30, with 10 bases matching TRBD1. The receptor's source is a human donor with glioblastoma. The sequenced sample was blood, obtained after dendritic cell vaccination. The CDR3 here is CAWATTGGLTEAFF. The CDR3 region has the DNA TGTGCCTGGGCTACGACAGGGGGCCTTACTGAAGCTTTCTTT.